These 13 T cell receptor beta chains share one sample of origin, sequenced in a study of shared clonotypes between healthy human individuals (dated by TCRdb to the early 2020s). The library came from the immunoSEQ multiplex PCR assay. TCRdb retrieved this table from immuneACCESS and kept in-frame rearrangements only. Not all clones are present; in checked studies, unresolved V genes account for under half, and no reason is known for the remainder. This sample gives 2 million to 2.5 million clones in total; nearly 97% of them show up just once. The ten top clones hold roughly 0.13% of the sample. Sequenced material: naive CD4+ T cells sorted from blood. This specimen's cell subset or site label, per the study, means: CD45RA+ positively selected. These receptors were taken from a man aged 18 to 29 in good health.

This chain uses TRBV30 with TRBJ2-3; 10 nucleotides line up with TRBD1. V dropped 2 bases and J dropped 0; count of bases not matched to a gene: 14. The germline gives CDR1 GTSNPN, CDR2 SVGIG (reference sequence). The CDR3 is made up of 19 amino acids. The CDR3 region has the DNA TGTGCCTGGAGTCTAACCTATTACCGGGACAGGGGAAGCACAGATACGCAGTATTTT. It is translated as CAWSLTYYRDRGSTDTQYF.

Regarding this clone: A junction boundary mismatches the germline segment, possibly from a read error. This sequence joins TRBV4-3 and TRBJ2-1; D not certain. Per the germline V gene, CDR1 is LGHNA and CDR2 is YSLEER. CDR3 length: 13 residues. CDR3 coding DNA: TGCGCCAGCAGTCAAGAGATAAACAATGAGCAGTTCTTC. Its protein is CASSQEINNEQFF.

The chain joins TRBV6-5 to TRBJ2-7; 14 bases line up with TRBD2. Germline V lookup: CDR1 MNHEY, CDR2 SVGAGI. The J segment lost 4 bases and the V segment lost 0 bases, leaving 2 bases of the junction unmatched. The CDR3 consists of 16 residues. CDR3 sequence (DNA): TGTGCCAGCAGTTACTCGGGACTAGCGGGAGTATACGAGCAGTACTTC. Translated, it gives CASSYSGLAGVYEQYF.

This chain connects TRBV5-6 to TRBJ2-3, with a weak D call TRBD1 (6 bases). Germline-derived CDR1 and CDR2 are SGHDT and YYEEEE. The ends were cut back, 4 bases at V and 5 bases at J, with 14 bases in the middle. The length of the CDR3 is 14 residues. The CDR3 sequence is CASSGWTAGDTQYF. The CDR3 DNA follows: TGTGCCAGCAGCGGCTGGACAGCAGGAGATACGCAGTATTTT.

As regards this clone: Other DNA sequences of this sample code for an identical CDR3. The J gene is TRBJ1-5, the V gene TRBV5-4, with a tentative D call TRBD1 (5 bases). The CDR3 spans 14 residues. CDR1 and CDR2 (germline): SGHNT, YYREEE (reference sequence). V was shortened by 4 bases and J by 1 base, with 9 bases between the two germline ends. CDR3 coding DNA: TGTGCCAGCAGCCCGGGGGGGAGCAATCAGCCCCAGCATTTT. Its protein is CASSPGGSNQPQHF.

V usage is TRBV4-1 and J usage is TRBJ2-2; a weak D match, TRBD2 (6 bases). V lost 4 bases to trimming and J lost 4 bases, with 16 bases between them. The germline gives CDR1 MGHRA, CDR2 YSYEKL. The CDR3 has 16 amino acids. The chain's CDR3 is CASSLYWTNPTGELFF. The CDR3 region has the DNA TGCGCCAGCAGCCTGTACTGGACTAACCCCACCGGGGAGCTGTTTTTT.

This clone was seen a single time. The genes are TRBV14 and TRBJ1-1, with TRBD1 as a possible D gene (6 bases). Trimming shortened V by 5 bases and J by 5 bases, and 15 bases separated the two germline ends. CDR3 length: 14 amino acids. Germline V gene sequence: CDR1 SGHDN, CDR2 FVKESK. CDR3 loop: CASSAVRGGTEAFF. CDR3 sequence (DNA): TGTGCCAGCAGCGCCGTCAGGGGAGGAACTGAAGCTTTCTTT.

V and J are TRBV6-1 and TRBJ1-5, with 8 nucleotides matching TRBD1. The V gene's germline CDR1 is MNHNS and CDR2 SASEGT. Germline trimming cut 4 bases from V and 2 bases from J; bases unmatched to any gene: 4. The CDR3 extends over 15 amino acids. The CDR3 region has the DNA TGTGCCAGCAGTGCGATACAGGGGGGCAATCAGCCCCAGCATTTT. It specifies CASSAIQGGNQPQHF.

The chain employs TRBV4-3 and TRBJ1-5; no firm D call. This CDR3 has 14 amino acids. Germline values: CDR1 LGHNA, CDR2 YSLEER. V lost 4 bases to trimming and J lost 1 base, with 8 bases between them. CDR3 sequence (DNA): TGCGCCAGCAGCCGCACCCTAAGCAATCAGCCCCAGCATTTT. Translation gives CASSRTLSNQPQHF.

This clone appeared a single time. The same CDR3 can be traced to other DNA sequences in this sample. The V gene is TRBV18, the J gene TRBJ1-1, with D possibly TRBD1 on 5 matching bases. V lost 3 bases to trimming and J lost 5 bases, with 10 bases between them. The CDR3 is 13 residues long. Germline V gives CDR1 KGHSH, CDR2 LQKENI. CDR3 sequence: CASSPSGKTEAFF. CDR3 DNA: TGTGCCAGCTCACCGTCAGGGAAAACTGAAGCTTTCTTT.

The sample holds a few counts of this clone. This chain uses TRBV25-1 with TRBJ1-2, with 7 positions matching TRBD1. The CDR3 runs to 15 residues. J was trimmed by 0 bases and V by 6 bases; bases with no gene match: 7. The V gene's germline CDR1 is MGHDK and CDR2 SYGVNS. CDR3 nucleotides: TGTGCCAGCAGCCCAGGGGGTACAGCTAACTATGGCTACACCTTC. As protein: CASSPGGTANYGYTF.

The chain carries TRBV2 and TRBJ2-3, with TRBD1 matching over 8 bases. The CDR3 is made up of 14 amino acids. Trimming removed 8 bases from V and 1 base from J; junction bases left unmatched: 5. CDR1 is SNHLY, CDR2 FYNNEI, per germline. The DNA for the CDR3 is TGTGCCAGCCGACAGGGACAGGGCACAGATACGCAGTATTTT. Amino acid sequence: CASRQGQGTDTQYF.

The V and J genes are TRBV5-1 and TRBJ2-1; no definite D call. The CDR3 contains 14 residues. Germline loops: CDR1 SGHRS, CDR2 YFSETQ. V lost 4 bases, J lost 3 bases, and 11 bases lay in between. CDR3 in DNA: TGCGCCAGCAGCGTAGGATCGGGCTACAATGAGCAGTTCTTC. Its protein product is CASSVGSGYNEQFF. Together with reference TRBV5-1 and TRBJ2-1, the CDR3 gives the full variable domain: KAGVTQTPRYLIKTRGQQVTLSCSPISGHRSVSWYQQTPGQGLQFLFEYFSETQRNKGNFPGRFSGRQFSNSRSEMNVSTLELGDSALYLCASSVGSGYNEQFFGPGTRLTVL.